This TCR beta chain was sequenced for a study of glioma-infiltrating T cells listed by TCRdb under 2016. About the full investigation: Glioma tissue, non-neoplastic brain tissue and matched peripheral blood mononuclear cells were used as sources from which TCR alpha- and beta-chain repertoires were sequenced. Three low-grade glioma patients, several primary glioblastoma patients, and three non-glioma patients who contributed non-neoplastic brain tissue made up the paired cohort. To gauge divergence between tissue and blood T-cell populations, every tissue-infiltrating repertoire was compared against the peripheral blood repertoire from the same patient. Overall results and qualifications from the work: Very few CDR3 sequences were found to be shared between tissue and blood, and this scarcity was attributed to high CDR3 diversity and limited sampling. The group comparisons were based on small numbers of patients: three non-neoplastic, three low-grade glioma and several glioblastoma patients. In non-neoplastic patients, VJ-independent divergence between tissue and blood fell below expectation, whereas in all gliomas, and especially in low-grade gliomas, the divergence rose above expectation.

The iRepertoire nested amplicon-rescue multiplex PCR (arm-PCR) platform was used to amplify TCR alpha and beta CDR3 regions from RNA. The input for one-step reverse transcription and amplification was about 95-400 ng of tissue mRNA or PBMC total RNA. Following bead purification, Illumina adapters were added by a secondary multiplex PCR, and the libraries were gel-purified between 200 and 400 bp. Libraries carried internal 6-nucleotide barcodes used for demultiplexing. Sequencing of the libraries was done on an Illumina MiSeq using 2x220 or 2x250 nucleotide paired-end reads. The source study handled its data this way. FLASH 1.2.11 was used to merge paired reads, and BWA-MEM then aligned the reads to the GRCh37 human genome before TRA and TRB reads were extracted. For V and J assignment, an IMGT-derived reference of cassette sequences and CDR3 motifs that included pseudogenes was used. Reads were translated in three frames, and productive CDR3s were defined as those with a C...FGXG motif and no stop codons. Clonotypes were defined as unique combinations of V-J cassette pair and CDR3 amino acid sequence. Reads were filtered by Hamming distance, with the threshold set by the sequence error rate of each sample in mapped regions. The public reads were run again by TCRdb, first through fastp at Q25 and then through MiXCR, and only productive beta chains were kept. Each record represents a unique CDR3 protein, reported with the most common genes and DNA among its rows. The V and J calls here are based on TCRdb, not the publication. The sample table shows fewer than 200,000 distinct CDR3 sequences, and around 40% are seen once. Together, the top ten hold 5.2% of the sample.

A remark on this clonotype: It has no known antigen specificity. A junction end diverges from the germline sequence, so it may reflect a read error.

The receptor was isolated from a human donor with low-grade glioma or glioblastoma, undergoing nonglioma brain surgery, or in good health (not recorded which). The specimen sequenced was glioma tissue, nonneoplastic brain tissue, or PBMCs (not recorded which).

The sequenced DNA is TGCAGTGCTAGTGGGTCAGTCTACGAGAAGCACTTC. Translated, it reads CSASGSVYEKHF. The rearranged chain carries TRBV20-1 and TRBJ2-7; no D gene is confidently identified. The CDR3, cysteine through phenylalanine, is 12 amino acids long. Just the 36-base CDR3 DNA is kept, in frame starting at base 1. In the germline V gene (reference sequence), CDR1 corresponds to DFQATT and CDR2 to SNEGSKA.